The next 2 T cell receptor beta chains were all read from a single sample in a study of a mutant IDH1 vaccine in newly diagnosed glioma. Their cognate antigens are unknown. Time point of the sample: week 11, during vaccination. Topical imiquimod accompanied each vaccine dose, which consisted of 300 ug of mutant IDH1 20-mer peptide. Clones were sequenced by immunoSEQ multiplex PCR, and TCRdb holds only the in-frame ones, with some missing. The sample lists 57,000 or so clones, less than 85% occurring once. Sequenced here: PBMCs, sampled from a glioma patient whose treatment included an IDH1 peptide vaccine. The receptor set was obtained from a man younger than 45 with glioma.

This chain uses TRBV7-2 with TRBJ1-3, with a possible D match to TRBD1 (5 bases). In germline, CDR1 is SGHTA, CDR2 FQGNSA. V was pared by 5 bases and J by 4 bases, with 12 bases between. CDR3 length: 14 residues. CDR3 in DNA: TGTGCCAGCAGCCCCAGAGGGGTCGGAAACACCATATATTTT. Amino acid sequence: CASSPRGVGNTIYF. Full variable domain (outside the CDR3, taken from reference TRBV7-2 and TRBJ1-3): GAGVSQSPSNKVTEKGKDVELRCDPISGHTALYWYRQSLGQGLEFLIYFQGNSAPDKSGLPSDRFSAERTGGSVSTLTIQRTQQEDSAVYLCASSPRGVGNTIYFGEGSWLTVV.

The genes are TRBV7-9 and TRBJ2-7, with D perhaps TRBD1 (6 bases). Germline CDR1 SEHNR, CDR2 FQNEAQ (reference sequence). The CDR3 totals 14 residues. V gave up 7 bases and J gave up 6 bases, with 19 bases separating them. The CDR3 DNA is TGTGCCAGCACCACTTACAGGGATACCTCCGAGCAGTACTTC. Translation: CASTTYRDTSEQYF.